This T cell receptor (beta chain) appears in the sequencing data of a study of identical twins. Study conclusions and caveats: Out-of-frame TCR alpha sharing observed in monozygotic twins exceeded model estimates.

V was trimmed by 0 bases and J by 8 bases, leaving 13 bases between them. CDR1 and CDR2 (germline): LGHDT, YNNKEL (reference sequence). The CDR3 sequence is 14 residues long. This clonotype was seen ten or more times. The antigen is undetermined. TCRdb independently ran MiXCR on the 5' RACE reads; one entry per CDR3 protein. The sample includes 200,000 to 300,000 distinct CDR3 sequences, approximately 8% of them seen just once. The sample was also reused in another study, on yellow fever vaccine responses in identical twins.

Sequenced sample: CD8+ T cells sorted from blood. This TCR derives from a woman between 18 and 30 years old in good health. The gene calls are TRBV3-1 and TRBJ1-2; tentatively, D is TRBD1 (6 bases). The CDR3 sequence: CASSQEQGRYGYTF. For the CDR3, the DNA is TGTGCCAGCAGCCAAGAACAGGGCCGGTACGGCTACACCTTC.